Below are 4 T cell receptor beta chains sequenced from a single sample in a study of vaccination and CD4 T cells after COVID-19. Their antigen targets remain unknown. Treatment indicated: roughly 10-day PBMC culture with coronavirus spike peptide pools or control peptides (ViraFEST assay). Cultured CD4+ T-cell DNA underwent Oncomine TCR Beta short-read sequencing. TCRdb itself ran the PCR reads through MiXCR, one entry per CDR3 protein. The sample carries roughly 17,000 distinct CDR3 sequences, less than 70% recorded once. The sample taken for sequencing was CD4+ T cells from blood, cultured in vitro. Receptor source: a human donor who had recovered from COVID-19.

The chain joins TRBV24-1 to TRBJ2-5, with TRBD2 matching over 7 bases. Germline CDR1 KGHDR, CDR2 SFDVKD. The CDR3 has 16 residues. J lost 5 bases, V lost 1 base, and 9 bases had no gene match. The CDR3 loop is CATSDFAGEGKETQYF. In nucleotides, the CDR3 is TGTGCCACCAGTGATTTCGCGGGAGAGGGTAAGGAGACCCAGTACTTC.

The chain links TRBV6-1 to TRBJ2-7; 7 bases are shared with TRBD1. The V gene's germline CDR1 is MNHNS and CDR2 SASEGT. The V and J ends lost 3 bases and 0 bases, in that order; junction bases with no gene match: 11. The CDR3 length is 17 residues. The CDR3 nucleotides are TGTGCCAGCAGTGACCCGACCTGGACAGGTACCTCCTACGAGCAGTACTTC. This encodes CASSDPTWTGTSYEQYF.

This clonotype has more than one count but fewer than ten. V usage is TRBV24-1 and J usage is TRBJ2-2; TRBD1 is a possible D gene (5 bases). CDR1 is KGHDR, CDR2 SFDVKD, per germline. This CDR3 contains 15 residues. V lost 2 bases, J lost 2 bases, and 8 bases lay in between. CDR3 region: CATSDWTPNTGELFF. Written as DNA, the CDR3 is TGTGCCACCAGTGATTGGACACCAAACACCGGGGAGCTGTTTTTT.

The chain has TRBV12-3 or TRBV12-4 and TRBJ1-2; 9 bases line up with TRBD1. This CDR3 has 15 amino acids. Trimming took 7 bases from V and 4 from J; bases not matched to a gene: 10. Here the CDR3 DNA reads TGTGCCAGCACCTTAGGGACAGGGAACCTCTATGGCTACACCTTC. Amino acids: CASTLGTGNLYGYTF.